This entry is about one T cell receptor (beta chain). This sample was taken from a study of blood T cell repertoires in COVID-19. Original analysis: Using reference gene primer amplification, nucleated cell counts were estimated. The data were produced by immunoSEQ multiplex PCR, yet TCRdb's version contains in-frame clones alone and is incomplete. From that table come the V and J calls and clone size; the DNA was used to work out D and trimming. Among some 71,000 clones listed, approximately 90% were seen once. Germline CDR1 and CDR2: MNHEY and SVGEGT. The V segment lost 5 bases and the J segment 4 bases; nucleotides outside the gene matches: 3. This CDR3 spans 14 amino acids.

V and J are TRBV6-2 or TRBV6-3 and TRBJ1-5, with TRBD1 matching 9 bases. Sequenced input: peripheral blood. The receptor was isolated from a young man with acute or convalescent COVID-19. In DNA form, the CDR3 reads TGTGCCAGCAGTACTGGGACAGGGAATCAGCCCCAGCATTTT. Translating gives CASSTGTGNQPQHF.